This TCR beta chain is from a study of blood T cells in healthy people across ages. Points on this clonotype: Antigen unknown.

Primers used in a second PCR of about 7 to 11 cycles were a sample-barcoded 5' primer and a J-beta primer mix. MiXCR, applied by TCRdb to the 5' RACE reads, yields one record per CDR3 protein. The sample includes 1 million or so distinct CDR3 sequences, roughly a quarter seen only once; the top ten take approximately 0.75%. Regarding the study as a whole: CMV status of donors was not determined, possibly confounding expanded clonotype changes.

This CDR3 is built from 13 residues. Germline V gives CDR1 SQVTM, CDR2 ANQGSEA. Germline trimming cut 4 bases from V and 3 bases from J; bases unmatched to any gene: 5. The same sample was also studied in work on T cells of mothers and their children. That paper adds: Over 8.5 million TCR beta CDR3 reads were obtained from each mother, and several million from each child.

The chain uses TRBV29-1 and TRBJ1-2, with 7 bases aligning to TRBD1. This receptor was obtained from a girl under 10 years old in good health. The sequenced sample consisted of blood. This CDR3 reads CSVGTGDHYGYTF. The CDR3 DNA follows: TGCAGCGTTGGTACAGGGGACCACTATGGCTACACCTTC.